This T cell receptor (beta chain) appears in the sequencing data of a study of blood T cell repertoires in COVID-19. TCRdb's table, derived via immunoSEQ multiplex PCR, lists solely in-frame clones and lacks some. This repertoire shows 250,000 to 350,000 clones, around 90% found once; its top ten account for 3.5% to 4.5%. Germline V lookup: CDR1 SGHTA, CDR2 FQGTGA. V trimming: 6 bases; J trimming: 4 bases; junction bases outside the gene matches: 6. The CDR3 consists of 15 residues. J is TRBJ2-2 and V is TRBV7-3, with 9 bases matching TRBD2. This clonotype was sampled from a woman between 18 and 29 years old with acute COVID-19. Input material: PBMCs or T cells enriched from blood (not recorded which). CDR3 sequence: CASSRSSGITGELFF. In DNA form, the CDR3 reads TGTGCCAGCAGTCGGTCTAGCGGGATCACCGGGGAGCTGTTTTTT.